The 12 T cell receptor beta chains in this list originate from one sample, sequenced in a study of blood T cell repertoires in COVID-19. The method was immunoSEQ multiplex PCR; TCRdb's version includes in-frame clones alone and lacks a portion of them. This table has under 200,000 clones, 82% appearing once. Source material: peripheral blood. The receptors originated from a woman aged 60 to 75 with COVID-19, enrolled during active disease.

The chain has TRBV7-9 and TRBJ1-4; no clear D. With 3 bases removed from V and 7 bases from J, the gap between germline ends came to 12 bases. The CDR3 spans 14 residues. Germline V CDR1 and CDR2: SEHNR, FQNEAQ (reference sequence). The CDR3 DNA sequence: TGTGCCAGCAGCTTTGGGCGACCTCGTGAAAAACTGTTTTTT. Its translation: CASSFGRPREKLFF.

V usage is TRBV29-1 and J usage is TRBJ2-3; 9 nucleotides match TRBD2. The CDR3 runs 15 residues. Losses at the gene ends were 6 bases for V and 0 bases for J; bases not matched to a gene: 7. Germline V lookup: CDR1 SQVTM, CDR2 ANQGSEA. The CDR3 reads CSVGIAGASTDTQYF. In nucleotides, the CDR3 is TGCAGCGTCGGGATAGCGGGGGCAAGCACAGATACGCAGTATTTT.

The chain joins TRBV11-2 to TRBJ2-5; 7 bases line up with TRBD2. CDR3 length: 16 amino acids. After removal of 0 bases from V and 2 bases from J, the junction contained 6 bases not matched to a gene. Germline V gene sequence: CDR1 SGHAT, CDR2 FQNNGV. The CDR3 DNA reads TGTGCCAGCAGCTTAGAATCGGCGGGGGTGCAAGAGACCCAGTACTTC. This encodes CASSLESAGVQETQYF.

The chain recombines TRBV19 with TRBJ1-1; TRBD1 might be the D (5 bases). Germline-derived CDR1 and CDR2 are LNHDA and SQIVND (reference sequence). CDR3 size: 16 residues. Trimming cost V 5 bases and J 0 bases, with 16 bases left between them. The DNA for the CDR3 is TGTGCCAGTAGTGGCCGCCCCGGGGGTATGAACACTGAAGCTTTCTTT. Translation: CASSGRPGGMNTEAFF.

The chain combines TRBV7-3 with TRBJ2-3; 8 bases match TRBD2. V was clipped by 7 bases and J by 5 bases; unmatched bases: 11. The CDR3 loop spans 15 amino acids. Germline CDR1 and CDR2: SGHTA and FQGTGA. The CDR3 DNA reads TGTGCCAGCAAGTATAGCGGGGCATCGGGAGATACGCAGTATTTT. Amino acids: CASKYSGASGDTQYF.

The chain carries TRBV6-5 and TRBJ1-2; 7 bases are shared with TRBD1. Trimming cost V 4 bases and J 3 bases; bases outside gene matches: 5. This CDR3 contains 14 residues. The germline V gene encodes CDR1 MNHEY and CDR2 SVGAGI. The CDR3 DNA is TGTGCCAGCAGTTCGCCAGGGGGTTACTATGGCTACACCTTC. This translates into CASSSPGGYYGYTF.

The chain carries TRBV5-8 and TRBJ1-6; D is unresolved. Per the germline V gene, CDR1 is SGHTS and CDR2 is YDEGEE. V was cut by 1 base and J by 10 bases, with 12 bases left in between. CDR3 length: 14 residues. The CDR3: CASSLRASGSPLHF. CDR3 nucleotide sequence: TGTGCCAGCAGCTTGAGGGCGTCGGGATCACCCCTCCACTTT. Supplemented by reference TRBV5-8 and TRBJ1-6, the full variable domain reads EAGVTQSPTHLIKTRGQQATLRCSPISGHTSVYWYQQALGLGLQFLLWYDEGEERNRGNFPPRFSGRQFPNYSSELNVNALELEDSALYLCASSLRASGSPLHFGNGTRLTVT.

CDR3 in amino acids: CASSTRLAGVLEQFF. CDR3 in DNA: TGTGCCAGCAGCACCCGACTAGCGGGAGTGCTTGAGCAGTTCTTC. The chain joins TRBV7-2 to TRBJ2-1, with 12 bases fitting TRBD2. Trimming at V came to 5 bases and at J to 9 bases, leaving 8 bases not matched to a gene. The CDR3 runs to 15 residues. Germline V CDR1 and CDR2: SGHTA, FQGNSA.

This chain uses TRBV7-8 with TRBJ2-1, with no clear D. Looked up from germline, CDR1 is SGHVS and CDR2 is FQNEAQ. Trimming removed 7 bases at V and 9 bases at J, with 13 bases between. This CDR3 has 12 residues. CDR3 sequence: CASTFSGVEQFF. The CDR3 nucleotides are TGTGCCAGCACCTTCTCGGGTGTTGAGCAGTTCTTC.

The V call is TRBV18, the J call TRBJ2-7, with a possible D match to TRBD2 (5 bases). CDR1 is KGHSH, CDR2 LQKENI, per germline. Trimming shortened V by 1 base and J by 6 bases, and 16 bases separated the two germline ends. There are 15 residues in the CDR3. The CDR3 coding sequence is TGTGCCAGCTCACCACTTCCATCGGGGTCAGCCGAGCAGTACTTC. Translating it yields CASSPLPSGSAEQYF.

This chain uses TRBV7-9 with TRBJ1-2; 8 bases agree with TRBD1. The CDR3 contains 15 residues. Germline CDR1 and CDR2: SEHNR and FQNEAQ (reference sequence). Trimming cost V 1 base and J 4 bases; bases outside gene matches: 5. The DNA of the CDR3 is TGTGCCAGCAGCTTAGGGGGACAGGTCTTCTATGGCTACACCTTC. Amino acid sequence: CASSLGGQVFYGYTF.

J is TRBJ1-1 and V is TRBV9, with 7 bases matching TRBD1. The CDR3 is 15 residues long. CDR1 is SGDLS, CDR2 YYNGEE, per germline. The V gene end was trimmed by 0 bases and the J gene end by 2 bases; junction bases not matched to a gene: 4. In DNA, the CDR3 is TGTGCCAGCAGCGTAGGGACAGGTACTAACACTGAAGCTTTCTTT. It specifies CASSVGTGTNTEAFF.